The 13 T cell receptor beta chains below come from one sample, sequenced in a study of shared clonotypes between healthy human individuals. Sequencing used immunoSEQ multiplex PCR; TCRdb keeps in-frame clones, though not all of them. The profile shows over a million clones, about 96% of them singletons. Sequencing used naive CD4+ T cells sorted from blood. Subset noted: CD45RA+ positively selected. These receptors originate from a man aged 25 to 40 in good health.

The chain couples TRBV11-3 to TRBJ2-1; tentative D call: TRBD1 (6 bases). The V gene's germline CDR1 is SGHNT and CDR2 YENEEA. The CDR3 is 17 amino acids. Trimming cost V 1 base and J 4 bases, with 17 bases left between them. The CDR3 region has the DNA TGTGCCAGCAGCTTAGCGGTGGGGGCAGGGACATACAATGAGCAGTTCTTC. Protein product: CASSLAVGAGTYNEQFF. Full variable domain (remainder filled in from reference TRBV11-3 and TRBJ2-1): EAGVVQSPRYKIIEKKQPVAFWCNPISGHNTLYWYLQNLGQGPELLIRYENEEAVDDSQLPKDRFSAERLKGVDSTLKIQPAELGDSAVYLCASSLAVGAGTYNEQFFGPGTRLTVL.

The J gene is TRBJ1-1, the V gene TRBV6-1; possibly TRBD1 for D (5 bases). From germline, CDR1 is MNHNS and CDR2 SASEGT. Trimming took off 6 bases at V and 2 bases at J, with 10 bases between the two ends. This CDR3 has 13 amino acids. The CDR3 sequence: CASSLRGNTEAFF. CDR3 sequence (DNA): TGTGCCAGCAGCTTGAGGGGAAACACTGAAGCTTTCTTT.

The CDR3 DNA reads TGTGCCAGCTCACTTGCTGGAAAGCGTGATCAGCCCCAGCATTTT. Translation: CASSLAGKRDQPQHF. The rearrangement uses TRBV18 and TRBJ1-5; D unclear. V lost 4 bases to trimming and J lost 5 bases, with 15 bases between them. CDR1 and CDR2 from the germline V gene are KGHSH and LQKENI. The CDR3 sequence is 15 residues long.

The rearrangement links TRBV5-1 to TRBJ2-1, with 11 bases lining up with TRBD1. The CDR3 covers 15 residues. From germline, CDR1 is SGHRS and CDR2 YFSETQ. With 0 bases clipped from V and 7 bases from J, the junction kept 3 bases outside the gene matches. The CDR3 nucleotides read TGCGCCAGCAGCTTGGGGGACAGGGGGTGGAATGAGCAGTTCTTC. Amino acid sequence: CASSLGDRGWNEQFF.

V and J are TRBV12-5 and TRBJ2-7; the D call may be TRBD1 or TRBD2 (5 bases each). In germline, CDR1 is LGHNT, CDR2 FRNRAP. The CDR3 is 17 residues long. V was clipped by 1 base and J by 2 bases, with 18 bases between them. The CDR3 is CASGLAFPGRRTYEQYF. The CDR3 DNA sequence: TGTGCTAGTGGTTTGGCCTTCCCGGGACGAAGGACCTACGAGCAGTACTTC.

With regard to this clone: Distinct nucleotide sequences in the sample also encode this CDR3. The genes are TRBV19 and TRBJ2-7; a weak D match, TRBD2 (6 bases). Trimming shortened V by 9 bases and J by 0 bases, and 9 bases separated the two germline ends. CDR1 and CDR2 (germline): LNHDA, SQIVND (reference sequence). CDR3 length: 12 residues. The CDR3 loop reads CASRGLSYEQYF. DNA for the CDR3: TGTGCCAGCCGGGGACTCTCCTACGAGCAGTACTTC.

As concerns this clone: This same CDR3 is encoded by further DNA sequences in the sample. The chain combines TRBV6-5 with TRBJ1-1, with 8 nucleotides matching TRBD1. V shed 5 bases, J shed 0 bases, and the junction held 2 bases outside the gene matches. Germline V gene lookup returns CDR1 MNHEY and CDR2 SVGAGI. This CDR3 has 14 residues. CDR3 sequence reads: CASSLDRVNTEAFF. CDR3 DNA: TGTGCCAGCAGTCTGGACAGGGTGAACACTGAAGCTTTCTTT.

The V gene is TRBV5-6, the J gene TRBJ2-7; TRBD1 aligns across 10 bases. The V segment lost 3 bases and the J segment 2 bases; nucleotides outside the gene matches: 11. The germline V gene encodes CDR1 SGHDT and CDR2 YYEEEE. This CDR3 has 17 amino acids. The CDR3 DNA sequence: TGTGCCAGCAGCTCCATGGGACAGGGGTTTCTGGCCTACGAGCAGTACTTC. This gives the protein CASSSMGQGFLAYEQYF.

Note on this clone: This sample includes further DNA sequences coding for the same CDR3. The chain joins TRBV7-8 to TRBJ2-5; the D gene is possibly TRBD1 (5 bases). Germline assignment: CDR1 SGHVS and CDR2 FQNEAQ. The CDR3 covers 13 residues. The germline V and J ends were trimmed by 1 base and 2 bases, with 5 bases remaining between them. The CDR3 sequence is CASSLGQQETQYF. CDR3 DNA sequence: TGTGCCAGCAGCTTAGGACAGCAAGAGACCCAGTACTTC.

Notes on this clone: The sample holds other DNA sequences that translate to the same CDR3. The V gene is TRBV7-2, the J gene TRBJ2-1; D is ambiguous. V was pared by 3 bases and J by 0 bases, with 3 bases between. CDR1 SGHTA and CDR2 FQGNSA come from the germline V gene. The CDR3 has 13 amino acids. CDR3: CASSFDSYNEQFF. The DNA of the CDR3 is TGTGCCAGCAGCTTCGACTCCTACAATGAGCAGTTCTTC.

V usage is TRBV14 and J usage is TRBJ2-1; no clear D. Trimming cost V 2 bases and J 5 bases, with 19 bases left between them. CDR3 length equals 17 residues. Germline assignment: CDR1 SGHDN and CDR2 FVKESK. The chain's CDR3 is CASSQPRGAAGDNEQFF. The CDR3 DNA reads as TGTGCCAGCAGCCAACCCAGAGGAGCAGCAGGCGACAATGAGCAGTTCTTC.

This sequence joins TRBV6-6 and TRBJ2-5; D not certain. Germline V gene sequence: CDR1 MNHNY, CDR2 SVGAGI (reference sequence). The CDR3 is 15 amino acids. With 6 bases removed from V and 4 bases from J, the gap between germline ends came to 18 bases. CDR3 sequence (DNA): TGTGCCAGCAGCCCACCCGGGTCGGCGCGAGAGACCCAGTACTTC. It translates to CASSPPGSARETQYF.

The chain joins TRBV29-1 to TRBJ1-1; D is unresolved. V was pared by 1 base and J by 3 bases, with 9 bases between. The CDR3 sequence is 13 residues long. The germline CDR1 and CDR2 sequences are SQVTM and ANQGSEA. Here the CDR3 DNA reads TGCAGCGTTGAAGGGCATTTGTACACTGAAGCTTTCTTT. Amino acid sequence: CSVEGHLYTEAFF.